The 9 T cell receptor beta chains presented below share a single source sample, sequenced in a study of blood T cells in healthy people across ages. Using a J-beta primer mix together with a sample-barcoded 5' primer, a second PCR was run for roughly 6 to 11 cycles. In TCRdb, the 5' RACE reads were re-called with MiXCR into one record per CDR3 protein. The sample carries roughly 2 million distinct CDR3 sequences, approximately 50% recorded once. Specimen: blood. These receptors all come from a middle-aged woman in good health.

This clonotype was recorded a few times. CDR3 sequence (DNA): TGTGCCAGCAGCGATGGAGGGCCCGTCTACGAGCAGTACTTC. Translated, it gives CASSDGGPVYEQYF. The rearrangement uses TRBV14 and TRBJ2-7; D is possibly TRBD2 (6 bases). Per the germline V gene, CDR1 is SGHDN and CDR2 is FVKESK. Trimming removed 5 bases from V and 3 bases from J, with 14 bases in between. The CDR3 runs 14 residues.

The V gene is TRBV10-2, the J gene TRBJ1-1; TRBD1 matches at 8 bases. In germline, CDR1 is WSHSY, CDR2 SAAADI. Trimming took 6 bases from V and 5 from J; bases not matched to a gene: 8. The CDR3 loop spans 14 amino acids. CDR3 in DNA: TGCGCCAGCAGCCCTCCGACAGGGGCAACTGAAGCTTTCTTT. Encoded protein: CASSPPTGATEAFF.

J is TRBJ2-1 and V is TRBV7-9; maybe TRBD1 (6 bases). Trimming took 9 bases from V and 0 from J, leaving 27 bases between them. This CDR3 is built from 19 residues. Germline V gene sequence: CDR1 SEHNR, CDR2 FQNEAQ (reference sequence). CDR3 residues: CASQQLRRREGDSYNEQFF. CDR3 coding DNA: TGTGCCAGTCAGCAGCTTAGGCGGCGCGAGGGGGACTCCTACAATGAGCAGTTCTTC.

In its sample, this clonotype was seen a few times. The CDR3 region is CAISGIGTKTQYF. As DNA, the CDR3 is TGTGCCATCAGTGGAATAGGGACAAAGACCCAGTACTTC. The V and J genes are TRBV10-3 and TRBJ2-5; maybe TRBD1 (6 bases). Germline CDR1 and CDR2: ENHRY and SYGVKD. This CDR3 spans 13 amino acids. Trimming stripped 4 bases from V and 6 bases from J, with 12 bases between.

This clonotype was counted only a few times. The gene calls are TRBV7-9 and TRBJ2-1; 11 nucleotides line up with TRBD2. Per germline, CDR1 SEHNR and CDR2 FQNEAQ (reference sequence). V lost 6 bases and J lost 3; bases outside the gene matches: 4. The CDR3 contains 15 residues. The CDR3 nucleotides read TGTGCCAGCAGGCCTCTAGCGGGGGGCTACAATGAGCAGTTCTTC. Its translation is CASRPLAGGYNEQFF. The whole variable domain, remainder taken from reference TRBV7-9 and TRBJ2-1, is DTGVSQNPRHKITKRGQNVTFRCDPISEHNRLYWYRQTLGQGPEFLTYFQNEAQLEKSRLLSDRFSAERPKGSFSTLEIQRTEQGDSAMYLCASRPLAGGYNEQFFGPGTRLTVL.

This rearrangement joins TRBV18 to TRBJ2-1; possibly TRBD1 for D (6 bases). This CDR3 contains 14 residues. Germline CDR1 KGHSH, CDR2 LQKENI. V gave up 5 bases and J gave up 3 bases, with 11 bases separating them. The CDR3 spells CASSDDRYYNEQFF. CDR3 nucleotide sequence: TGTGCCAGCTCAGATGACAGGTACTACAATGAGCAGTTCTTC.

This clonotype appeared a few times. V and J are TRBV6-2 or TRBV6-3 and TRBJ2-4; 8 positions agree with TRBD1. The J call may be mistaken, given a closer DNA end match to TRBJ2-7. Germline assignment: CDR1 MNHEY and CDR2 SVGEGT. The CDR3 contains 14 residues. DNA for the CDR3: TGTGCCAGCGGACGGACAGGGATAGCCTACGAGCAGTACTTC. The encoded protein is CASGRTGIAYEQYF.

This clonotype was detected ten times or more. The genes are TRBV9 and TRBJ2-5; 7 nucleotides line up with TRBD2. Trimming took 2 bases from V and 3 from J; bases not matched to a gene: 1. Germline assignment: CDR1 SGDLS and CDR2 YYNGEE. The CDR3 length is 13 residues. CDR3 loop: CASSVGGEETQYF. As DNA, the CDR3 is TGTGCCAGCAGCGTGGGGGGGGAAGAGACCCAGTACTTC. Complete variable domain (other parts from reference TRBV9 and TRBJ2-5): DSGVTQTPKHLITATGQRVTLRCSPRSGDLSVYWYQQSLDQGLQFLIQYYNGEERAKGNILERFSAQQFPDLHSELNLSSLELGDSALYFCASSVGGEETQYFGPGTRLLVL.

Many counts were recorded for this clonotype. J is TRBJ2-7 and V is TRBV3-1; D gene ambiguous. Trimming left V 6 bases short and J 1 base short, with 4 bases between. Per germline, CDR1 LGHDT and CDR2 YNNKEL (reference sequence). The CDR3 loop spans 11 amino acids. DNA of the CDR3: TGTGCCAGCAGTCAATCCTACGAGCAGTACTTC. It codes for CASSQSYEQYF.